Listed below are T cell receptor beta chains from one sample, sequenced in a study of cytomegalovirus exposure and HLA in healthy donors. The repertoire was sequenced with immunoSEQ multiplex PCR; TCRdb's copy has only in-frame clones and lacks some. Altogether 150,000 to 200,000 clones are present, roughly 85% being singletons, with the ten largest covering less than 2.5%. The sequenced sample was PBMCs. These receptors were taken from a woman between 45 and 60 years old in good health and CMV-seronegative. Both conserved end residues are part of each CDR3. D genes are given only for firm matches. Where a row states a size, it is once, few, many or the class of an expanded clone; other rows omit it.

d_call j_call v_call clone_size cdr3_nt cdr3_aa
- TRBJ1-1 TRBV29-1 once TGCAGCGTTGGAGTGAACACTGAAGCTTTCTTT CSVGVNTEAFF
TRBD1 TRBJ2-1 TRBV2 - TGTGCCAGCAGGGGACAGGGGATTGAGCAGTTCTTC CASRGQGIEQFF
- TRBJ2-2 TRBV27 - TGTGCCAGCAGTTTAGAGAGGTCGAACACCGGGGAGCTGTTTTTT CASSLERSNTGELFF
TRBD2 TRBJ2-1 TRBV7-9 - TGTGCCAGCAATCGTAGGACTAGTGAATACAATGAGCAGTTCTTC CASNRRTSEYNEQFF
- TRBJ1-2 TRBV7-9 - TGTGCCAGCAGCTTGGAGGTCTATGGCTACACCTTC CASSLEVYGYTF
TRBD2 TRBJ2-1 TRBV5-6 - TGTGCCAGCAGCCCCAGCGGGAGAAACAATGAGCAGTTCTTC CASSPSGRNNEQFF
TRBD1 TRBJ2-5 TRBV9 - TGTGCCAGCAGCGTAGGAGAGGGGGCCCCCCTCCAAGAGACCCAGTACTTC CASSVGEGAPLQETQYF
- TRBJ2-7 TRBV30 - TGTGCCTGGAGGTGGCGGGCAGGCTCCTACGAGCAGTACTTC CAWRWRAGSYEQYF
- TRBJ1-1 TRBV6-1 - TGTGCCAGCAGTGATAGGGGAACTGAAGCTTTCTTT CASSDRGTEAFF
TRBD2 TRBJ2-2 TRBV30 - TGTGCCTGGAAAGGCGGGAGGGCCGGGAACGGGGAGCTGTTTTTT CAWKGGRAGNGELFF
TRBD2 TRBJ2-5 TRBV7-3 - TGTGCCAGCAGCTTATTGGCGGGAGGGAGGGGAGAGACCCAGTACTTC CASSLLAGGRGETQYF
- TRBJ2-3 TRBV27 - TGTGCCAGCAGTTTAAGCCCAATCAGCACAGATACGCAGTATTTT CASSLSPISTDTQYF
TRBD2 TRBJ2-1 TRBV14 - TGTGCCAGCAGCCAAGCACTCGGACTAGCGGACGCCTTCCCCTCCTACAATGAGCAGTTCTTC CASSQALGLADAFPSYNEQFF
TRBD2 TRBJ2-1 TRBV7-2 - TGTGCCAGCAGCTTAGGCGTTAGCGGGAGTAATGAGCAGTTCTTC CASSLGVSGSNEQFF
TRBD2 TRBJ2-7 TRBV10-2 - TGCGCCAGCAGTGATGGGGCTAGCGGGGCCTACGAGCAGTACTTC CASSDGASGAYEQYF
- TRBJ1-1 TRBV20-1 - TGTAAGGGGGGGGATAACACTGAAGCTTTCTTT CKGGDNTEAFF
- TRBJ1-3 TRBV6-6 - TGTGCCAGCAGTTACCAGGGCGCTAGCTCTGGAAACACCATATATTTT CASSYQGASSGNTIYF